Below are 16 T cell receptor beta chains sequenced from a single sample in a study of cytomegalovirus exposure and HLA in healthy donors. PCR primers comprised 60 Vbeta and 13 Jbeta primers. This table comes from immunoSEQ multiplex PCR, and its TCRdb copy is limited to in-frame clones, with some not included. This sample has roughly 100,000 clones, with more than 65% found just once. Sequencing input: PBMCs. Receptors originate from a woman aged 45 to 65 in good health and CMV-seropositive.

The CDR3 sequence is CASTRDRALGGYTF. CDR3 DNA sequence: TGCGCCAGTACTAGGGACAGGGCCCTCGGGGGCTACACCTTC. The chain joins TRBV5-1 to TRBJ1-2; 9 nucleotides match TRBD1. Germline lookup yields CDR1 SGHRS and CDR2 YFSETQ. The CDR3 totals 14 residues. V trimming: 8 bases; J trimming: 8 bases; junction bases outside the gene matches: 13.

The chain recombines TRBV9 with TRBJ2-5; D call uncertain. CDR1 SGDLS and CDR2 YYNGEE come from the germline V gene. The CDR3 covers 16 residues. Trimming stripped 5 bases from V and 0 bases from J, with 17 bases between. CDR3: CASSLSGFGYQETQYF. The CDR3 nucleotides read TGTGCCAGCAGTCTCTCAGGATTTGGGTACCAAGAGACCCAGTACTTC.

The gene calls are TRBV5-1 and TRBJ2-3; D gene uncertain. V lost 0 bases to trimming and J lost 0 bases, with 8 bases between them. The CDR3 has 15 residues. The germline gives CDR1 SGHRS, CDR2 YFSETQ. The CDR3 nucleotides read TGCGCCAGCAGCTTGGGAGGCTATAGCACAGATACGCAGTATTTT. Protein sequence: CASSLGGYSTDTQYF.

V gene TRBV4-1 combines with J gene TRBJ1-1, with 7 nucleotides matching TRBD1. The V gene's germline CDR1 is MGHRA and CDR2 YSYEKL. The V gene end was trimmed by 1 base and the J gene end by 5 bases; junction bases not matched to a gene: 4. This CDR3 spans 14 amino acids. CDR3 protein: CASSQVRGVTEAFF. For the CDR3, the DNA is TGCGCCAGCAGCCAAGTCAGGGGGGTAACTGAAGCTTTCTTT.

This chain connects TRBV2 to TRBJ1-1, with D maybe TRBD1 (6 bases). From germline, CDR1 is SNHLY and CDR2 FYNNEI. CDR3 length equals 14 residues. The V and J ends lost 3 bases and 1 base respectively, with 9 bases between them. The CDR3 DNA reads TGTGCCAGCAGTGAGGAAGGGGGGAACACTGAAGCTTTCTTT. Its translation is CASSEEGGNTEAFF.

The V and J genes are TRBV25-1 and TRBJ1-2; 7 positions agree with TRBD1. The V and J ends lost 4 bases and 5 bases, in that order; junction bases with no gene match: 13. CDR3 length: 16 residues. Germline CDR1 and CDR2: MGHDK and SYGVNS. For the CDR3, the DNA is TGTGCCAGCAGTGGAAACCCTGGGACAGAGCGTTATGGCTACACCTTC. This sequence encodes CASSGNPGTERYGYTF.

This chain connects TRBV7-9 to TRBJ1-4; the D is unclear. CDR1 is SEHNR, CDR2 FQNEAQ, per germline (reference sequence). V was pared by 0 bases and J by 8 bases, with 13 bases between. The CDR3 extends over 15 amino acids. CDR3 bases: TGTGCCAGCAGCTTAGCGCTCGGGGTTGGCGAAAAACTGTTTTTT. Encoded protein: CASSLALGVGEKLFF. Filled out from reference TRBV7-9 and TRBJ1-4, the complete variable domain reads DTGVSQNPRHKITKRGQNVTFRCDPISEHNRLYWYRQTLGQGPEFLTYFQNEAQLEKSRLLSDRFSAERPKGSFSTLEIQRTEQGDSAMYLCASSLALGVGEKLFFGSGTQLSVL.

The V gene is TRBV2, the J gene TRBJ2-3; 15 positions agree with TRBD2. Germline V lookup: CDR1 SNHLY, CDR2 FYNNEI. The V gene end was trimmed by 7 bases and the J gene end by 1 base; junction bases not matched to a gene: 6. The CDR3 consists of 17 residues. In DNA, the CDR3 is TGTGCCAGCACCCGGACTAGCGGGGGGGCAGGCACAGATACGCAGTATTTT. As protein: CASTRTSGGAGTDTQYF.

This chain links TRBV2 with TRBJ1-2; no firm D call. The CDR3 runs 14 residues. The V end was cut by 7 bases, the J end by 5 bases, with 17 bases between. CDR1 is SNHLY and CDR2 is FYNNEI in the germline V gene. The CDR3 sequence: CASNPDGIGYGYTF. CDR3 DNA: TGTGCCAGCAATCCGGACGGGATAGGGTATGGCTACACCTTC.

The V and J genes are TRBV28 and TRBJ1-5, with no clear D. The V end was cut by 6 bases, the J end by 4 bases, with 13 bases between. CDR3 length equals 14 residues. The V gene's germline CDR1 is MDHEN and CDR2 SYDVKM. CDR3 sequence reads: CASSPVSRNQPQHF. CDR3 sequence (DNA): TGTGCCAGCAGCCCAGTTTCTAGAAATCAGCCCCAGCATTTT.

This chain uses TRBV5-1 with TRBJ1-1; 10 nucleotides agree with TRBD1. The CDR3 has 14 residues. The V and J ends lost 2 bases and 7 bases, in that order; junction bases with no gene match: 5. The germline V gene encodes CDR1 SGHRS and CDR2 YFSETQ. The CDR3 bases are TGCGCCAGCAGCTTCGACAGGGGGCAGGGTGAAGCTTTCTTT. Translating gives CASSFDRGQGEAFF.

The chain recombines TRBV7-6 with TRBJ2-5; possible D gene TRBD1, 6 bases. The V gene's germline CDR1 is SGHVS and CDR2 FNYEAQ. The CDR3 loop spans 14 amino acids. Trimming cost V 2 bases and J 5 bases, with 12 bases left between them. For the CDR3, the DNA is TGTGCCAGCAGCTTAAGCCCCCAGGGGGAGACCCAGTACTTC. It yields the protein CASSLSPQGETQYF.

DNA for the CDR3: TGTGCCAGCAGTGAATCAGACTATGGCTACACCTTC. This encodes CASSESDYGYTF. This rearrangement joins TRBV2 to TRBJ1-2; no reliable D call. The CDR3 length is 12 residues. V was shortened by 2 bases and J by 3 bases, with 4 bases between the two germline ends. Germline CDR1 reads SNHLY; CDR2 reads FYNNEI.

This CDR3 reads CASSVGLAGTGELFF. The DNA for the CDR3 is TGTGCCAGCAGTGTAGGACTAGCGGGGACCGGGGAGCTGTTTTTT. The chain has TRBV2 and TRBJ2-2; 12 bases line up with TRBD2. The CDR3 spans 15 residues. The germline V gene encodes CDR1 SNHLY and CDR2 FYNNEI. V lost 4 bases, J lost 5 bases, and 2 bases stayed unmatched.

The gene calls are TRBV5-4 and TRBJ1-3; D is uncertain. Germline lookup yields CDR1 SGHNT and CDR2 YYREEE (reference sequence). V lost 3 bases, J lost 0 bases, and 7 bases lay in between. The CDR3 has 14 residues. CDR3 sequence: CASSSGGSGNTIYF. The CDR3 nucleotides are TGTGCCAGCAGCTCGGGAGGCTCTGGAAACACCATATATTTT.

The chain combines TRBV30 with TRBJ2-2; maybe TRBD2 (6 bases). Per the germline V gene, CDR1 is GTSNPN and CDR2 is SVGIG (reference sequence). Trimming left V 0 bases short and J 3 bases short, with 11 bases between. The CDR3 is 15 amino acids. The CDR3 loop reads CAWSVLGDYTGELFF. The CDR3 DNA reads TGTGCCTGGAGTGTGCTAGGGGACTACACCGGGGAGCTGTTTTTT.